Listed below are T cell receptor beta chains from one sample, sequenced in a study of T cells in Graves' hyperthyroidism and ophthalmopathy. TCRdb reanalysed the multiplex PCR reads using MiXCR and keeps one entry per CDR3 protein. The repertoire includes 20,000 to 30,000 distinct CDR3 sequences, around 47% of them detected once, and approximately 25% sits in the top ten. The specimen was blood. Receptors originate from a woman aged 40 to 50 with Graves' hyperthyroidism that later progressed to Graves' ophthalmopathy. Each CDR3 is given with its conserved first and last residue. Fields, in order: D gene, V gene, J gene, CDR3 length, clone size, CDR3 protein, CDR3 DNA. A D gene is named only where the DNA matches it firmly. The size entry is marked missing in some rows and otherwise reads once, few, many or a size class.

D gene: NA
V gene: TRBV2
J gene: TRBJ1-4
CDR3 length: 14
clone size: NA
CDR3 protein: CASSDAGDNEKLFF
CDR3 DNA: TGTGCCAGCAGTGATGCAGGGGATAATGAAAAACTGTTTTTT

D gene: NA
V gene: TRBV7-9
J gene: TRBJ1-2
CDR3 length: 13
clone size: NA
CDR3 protein: CASSFSEGYGYTF
CDR3 DNA: TGTGCCAGCAGCTTTTCGGAGGGCTATGGCTACACCTTC

D gene: NA
V gene: TRBV2
J gene: TRBJ1-6
CDR3 length: 12
clone size: few
CDR3 protein: CASSRDRSPLHF
CDR3 DNA: TGTGCCAGCAGCCGGGACCGATCACCCCTCCACTTT

D gene: NA
V gene: TRBV2
J gene: TRBJ1-2
CDR3 length: 13
clone size: NA
CDR3 protein: CASRDDSNYGYTF
CDR3 DNA: TGTGCCAGCCGAGACGATTCTAACTATGGCTACACCTTC

D gene: TRBD2
V gene: TRBV6-5
J gene: TRBJ2-7
CDR3 length: 15
clone size: NA
CDR3 protein: CASRTSGRARNEQYF
CDR3 DNA: TGTGCCAGCAGGACTAGCGGGAGAGCCCGTAACGAGCAGTACTTC

D gene: NA
V gene: TRBV6-2/TRBV6-3
J gene: TRBJ1-2
CDR3 length: 17
clone size: many
CDR3 protein: CASSYARGPEANYGYTF
CDR3 DNA: TGTGCCAGCAGTTACGCACGAGGGCCCGAAGCTAACTATGGCTACACCTTC

D gene: TRBD1
V gene: TRBV30
J gene: TRBJ1-1
CDR3 length: 17
clone size: few
CDR3 protein: CAWSDEQGRFGNTEAFF
CDR3 DNA: TGTGCCTGGAGTGATGAACAGGGGCGGTTCGGGAACACTGAAGCTTTCTTT

D gene: NA
V gene: TRBV10-3
J gene: TRBJ2-1
CDR3 length: 13
clone size: few
CDR3 protein: CAISELGENEQFF
CDR3 DNA: TGTGCCATCAGTGAGTTGGGCGAGAATGAGCAGTTCTTC

D gene: TRBD2
V gene: TRBV7-9
J gene: TRBJ2-4
CDR3 length: 14
clone size: NA
CDR3 protein: CASKAGVGADIQYF
CDR3 DNA: TGTGCCAGCAAAGCGGGGGTGGGGGCGGACATTCAGTACTTC

D gene: TRBD2
V gene: TRBV20-1
J gene: TRBJ2-5
CDR3 length: 11
clone size: NA
CDR3 protein: CSGGRGETQYF
CDR3 DNA: TGCAGTGGCGGGAGAGGAGAGACCCAGTACTTC

D gene: NA
V gene: TRBV12-3/TRBV12-4
J gene: TRBJ2-7
CDR3 length: 11
clone size: NA
CDR3 protein: CASSSWNEQYF
CDR3 DNA: TGTGCCAGCAGTTCGTGGAACGAGCAGTACTTC

D gene: NA
V gene: TRBV29-1
J gene: TRBJ2-3
CDR3 length: 15
clone size: NA
CDR3 protein: CSVEDPLRGADTQYF
CDR3 DNA: TGCAGCGTTGAAGATCCCCTTAGAGGGGCAGATACGCAGTATTTT

D gene: TRBD2
V gene: TRBV19
J gene: TRBJ2-7
CDR3 length: 16
clone size: NA
CDR3 protein: CASSPTSGSPIYGQYF
CDR3 DNA: TGTGCCAGTAGTCCAACTAGCGGGAGCCCGATCTACGGGCAGTACTTC

D gene: NA
V gene: TRBV7-8
J gene: TRBJ2-5
CDR3 length: 11
clone size: NA
CDR3 protein: CASSYQETQYF
CDR3 DNA: TGTGCCAGCAGCTACCAAGAGACCCAGTACTTC

D gene: TRBD1
V gene: TRBV25-1
J gene: TRBJ2-7
CDR3 length: 12
clone size: few
CDR3 protein: CATGQRYYEQYF
CDR3 DNA: TGTGCCACGGGACAGCGCTATTACGAGCAGTACTTC

D gene: NA
V gene: TRBV20-1
J gene: TRBJ1-6
CDR3 length: 14
clone size: medium-sized
CDR3 protein: CSARGNGDHSPLHF
CDR3 DNA: TGCAGTGCTAGGGGTAATGGGGATCATTCACCCCTCCACTTT

D gene: NA
V gene: TRBV7-3
J gene: TRBJ2-6
CDR3 length: 15
clone size: NA
CDR3 protein: CASSGQFSGANVLTF
CDR3 DNA: TGTGCCAGCAGCGGACAGTTCTCTGGGGCCAACGTCCTGACTTTC

D gene: TRBD1
V gene: TRBV28
J gene: TRBJ1-1
CDR3 length: 15
clone size: many
CDR3 protein: CASSLEFTGGTEAFF
CDR3 DNA: TGTGCCAGCAGTTTAGAGTTTACAGGGGGGACTGAAGCTTTCTTT

D gene: TRBD1
V gene: TRBV6-5
J gene: TRBJ2-3
CDR3 length: 14
clone size: many
CDR3 protein: CASSYDRVTDTQYF
CDR3 DNA: TGTGCCAGCAGTTACGACAGGGTAACAGATACGCAGTATTTT

D gene: NA
V gene: TRBV29-1
J gene: TRBJ2-3
CDR3 length: 14
clone size: medium-sized
CDR3 protein: CSVHPQGNTDTQYF
CDR3 DNA: TGCAGCGTCCACCCCCAGGGCAACACAGATACGCAGTATTTT

D gene: NA
V gene: TRBV7-2
J gene: TRBJ1-4
CDR3 length: 15
clone size: NA
CDR3 protein: CASSFGTGTQEKLFF
CDR3 DNA: TGTGCCAGCAGCTTCGGGACGGGTACTCAGGAAAAACTGTTTTTT

D gene: NA
V gene: TRBV7-2
J gene: TRBJ2-7
CDR3 length: 13
clone size: NA
CDR3 protein: CASSLGNIVEQYF
CDR3 DNA: TGTGCCAGCAGCTTAGGAAACATAGTCGAGCAGTACTTC

D gene: NA
V gene: TRBV30
J gene: TRBJ2-3
CDR3 length: 11
clone size: many
CDR3 protein: CAWSRPDTQYF
CDR3 DNA: TGTGCCTGGAGTCGGCCAGATACGCAGTATTTT

D gene: NA
V gene: TRBV25-1
J gene: TRBJ1-2
CDR3 length: 14
clone size: few
CDR3 protein: CASSPPVTECGYTF
CDR3 DNA: TGTGCCAGCAGTCCTCCCGTTACGGAGTGTGGCTACACCTTC

D gene: NA
V gene: TRBV11-2
J gene: TRBJ2-7
CDR3 length: 13
clone size: many
CDR3 protein: CASSSGPSYEQYF
CDR3 DNA: TGTGCCAGCAGCTCAGGGCCCTCCTACGAGCAGTACTTC

D gene: NA
V gene: TRBV20-1
J gene: TRBJ2-7
CDR3 length: 15
clone size: NA
CDR3 protein: CSAREPSGRAYEQYF
CDR3 DNA: TGCAGTGCTAGAGAACCCTCGGGCAGGGCTTACGAGCAGTACTTC

D gene: NA
V gene: TRBV7-9
J gene: TRBJ2-1
CDR3 length: 23
clone size: NA
CDR3 protein: CASSFYICSARELPSDHPNEQFF
CDR3 DNA: NA

D gene: NA
V gene: TRBV20-1
J gene: TRBJ2-5
CDR3 length: 14
clone size: NA
CDR3 protein: CSARRAGEEETQYF
CDR3 DNA: TGCAGTGCTAGGCGGGCCGGGGAGGAAGAGACCCAGTACTTC

D gene: TRBD1
V gene: TRBV7-8
J gene: TRBJ2-7
CDR3 length: 15
clone size: NA
CDR3 protein: CASSLDRGSSYEQYF
CDR3 DNA: TGTGCCAGCAGCCTCGACAGGGGGAGCTCCTACGAGCAGTACTTC

D gene: TRBD2
V gene: TRBV7-2
J gene: TRBJ2-5
CDR3 length: 16
clone size: medium-sized
CDR3 protein: CASSLGLAQYQETQYF
CDR3 DNA: TGTGCCAGCAGCTTAGGACTAGCGCAGTACCAAGAGACCCAGTACTTC

D gene: NA
V gene: TRBV7-7
J gene: TRBJ2-3
CDR3 length: 14
clone size: NA
CDR3 protein: CASSLGGVTDTQYF
CDR3 DNA: TGTGCTAGCAGCTTAGGGGGGGTAACAGATACGCAGTATTTT

D gene: NA
V gene: TRBV27
J gene: TRBJ2-6
CDR3 length: 15
clone size: NA
CDR3 protein: CAARADLSGANVLAF
CDR3 DNA: TGTGCCGCCAGGGCGGATCTCAGTGGGGCCAACGTCCTGGCTTTC

D gene: NA
V gene: TRBV6-1
J gene: TRBJ2-5
CDR3 length: 11
clone size: NA
CDR3 protein: CASSEAETQYF
CDR3 DNA: TGTGCCAGCAGTGAGGCAGAGACCCAGTACTTC

D gene: NA
V gene: TRBV15
J gene: TRBJ1-1
CDR3 length: 15
clone size: NA
CDR3 protein: CATSRDNSLGTEAFF
CDR3 DNA: TGTGCCACCAGCAGAGATAACAGTCTGGGAACTGAAGCTTTCTTT

D gene: NA
V gene: TRBV12-3/TRBV12-4
J gene: TRBJ2-1
CDR3 length: 16
clone size: NA
CDR3 protein: CASSPQRGLSYNEQFF
CDR3 DNA: TGTGCCAGCAGCCCCCAACGGGGGCTCTCCTACAATGAGCAGTTCTTC

D gene: NA
V gene: TRBV2
J gene: TRBJ1-6
CDR3 length: 15
clone size: NA
CDR3 protein: CASSDVAAAGSPLHF
CDR3 DNA: TGTGCCAGCAGTGATGTGGCGGCGGCCGGATCACCCCTCCACTTT

D gene: NA
V gene: TRBV14
J gene: TRBJ1-4
CDR3 length: 15
clone size: many
CDR3 protein: CASSQIATTNEKLFF
CDR3 DNA: TGTGCCAGCAGCCAGATAGCTACAACTAATGAAAAACTGTTTTTT

D gene: TRBD2
V gene: TRBV20-1
J gene: TRBJ2-1
CDR3 length: 17
clone size: medium-sized
CDR3 protein: CSARHRLAGRSYNEQFF
CDR3 DNA: TGCAGTGCTAGACACCGACTAGCGGGACGATCCTACAATGAGCAGTTCTTC

D gene: NA
V gene: TRBV27
J gene: TRBJ1-5
CDR3 length: 14
clone size: NA
CDR3 protein: CASSLRAGNQPQHF
CDR3 DNA: TGTGCCAGCAGTTTAAGGGCGGGCAATCAGCCCCAGCATTTT

D gene: TRBD2
V gene: TRBV9
J gene: TRBJ2-3
CDR3 length: 16
clone size: NA
CDR3 protein: CASSVEAGATTDTQYF
CDR3 DNA: TGTGCCAGCAGCGTAGAGGCGGGAGCTACCACAGATACGCAGTATTTT

D gene: NA
V gene: TRBV5-1
J gene: TRBJ2-7
CDR3 length: 13
clone size: once
CDR3 protein: CASSRGDPHEQYF
CDR3 DNA: TGCGCCAGCAGCAGAGGAGATCCTCACGAGCAGTACTTC

D gene: TRBD1
V gene: TRBV20-1
J gene: TRBJ2-3
CDR3 length: 13
clone size: NA
CDR3 protein: CSARGRGLVTQYF
CDR3 DNA: TGCAGTGCTAGAGGCAGGGGGCTTGTTACGCAGTATTTT

D gene: TRBD1
V gene: TRBV20-1
J gene: TRBJ2-7
CDR3 length: 11
clone size: medium-sized
CDR3 protein: CSPGTGGEQYF
CDR3 DNA: TGCAGCCCCGGGACAGGGGGCGAGCAGTACTTC

D gene: NA
V gene: TRBV2
J gene: TRBJ2-3
CDR3 length: 10
clone size: medium-sized
CDR3 protein: CASRGDTQYF
CDR3 DNA: TGTGCCAGTAGAGGTGATACGCAGTATTTT

D gene: NA
V gene: TRBV4-1
J gene: TRBJ1-1
CDR3 length: 14
clone size: many
CDR3 protein: CASSQRTVGTEAFF
CDR3 DNA: TGCGCCAGCAGCCAGAGGACAGTAGGGACTGAAGCTTTCTTT

D gene: NA
V gene: TRBV9
J gene: TRBJ2-5
CDR3 length: 14
clone size: few
CDR3 protein: CASSVTMGSETQYF
CDR3 DNA: TGTGCCAGCAGCGTTACCATGGGCAGTGAGACCCAGTACTTC

D gene: NA
V gene: TRBV12-3/TRBV12-4
J gene: TRBJ2-7
CDR3 length: 13
clone size: many
CDR3 protein: CASTYGSAYEQYF
CDR3 DNA: TGTGCCAGCACTTACGGGAGCGCCTACGAGCAGTACTTC

D gene: NA
V gene: TRBV5-8
J gene: TRBJ2-3
CDR3 length: 16
clone size: NA
CDR3 protein: CASSLGSRYSTDTQYF
CDR3 DNA: TGTGCCAGCAGCTTGGGATCAAGATATAGCACAGATACGCAGTATTTT

D gene: NA
V gene: TRBV5-1
J gene: TRBJ2-7
CDR3 length: 14
clone size: NA
CDR3 protein: CASSLEGIFNEQYF
CDR3 DNA: TGCGCCAGCAGCTTGGAAGGGATCTTCAACGAGCAGTACTTC

D gene: NA
V gene: TRBV24-1
J gene: TRBJ2-1
CDR3 length: 16
clone size: NA
CDR3 protein: CATSDSAGLKYNEQFF
CDR3 DNA: TGTGCCACCAGTGACTCCGCCGGACTAAAATACAATGAGCAGTTCTTC

D gene: NA
V gene: TRBV11-1
J gene: TRBJ2-7
CDR3 length: 15
clone size: NA
CDR3 protein: CASNQSSIPPYEQYF
CDR3 DNA: TGTGCTAGCAACCAATCATCCATCCCCCCTTACGAGCAGTACTTC

D gene: NA
V gene: TRBV11-3
J gene: TRBJ2-3
CDR3 length: 13
clone size: many
CDR3 protein: CASSFHGTDTQYF
CDR3 DNA: TGTGCCAGCAGCTTTCACGGCACAGATACGCAGTATTTT

D gene: TRBD1
V gene: TRBV15
J gene: TRBJ2-7
CDR3 length: 15
clone size: few
CDR3 protein: CATSQGQGPIHEQYF
CDR3 DNA: TGTGCCACCAGCCAAGGACAGGGTCCCATCCACGAGCAGTACTTC

D gene: NA
V gene: TRBV5-1
J gene: TRBJ2-1
CDR3 length: 17
clone size: many
CDR3 protein: CASSLASSGLSYNEQFF
CDR3 DNA: TGCGCCAGCAGCTTGGCCAGCTCCGGGTTATCCTACAATGAGCAGTTCTTC

D gene: TRBD1
V gene: TRBV25-1
J gene: TRBJ2-7
CDR3 length: 20
clone size: NA
CDR3 protein: CASSESRMRNRDSNSYEQYF
CDR3 DNA: TGTGCCAGCAGTGAATCACGAATGCGAAACCGGGACAGTAATTCCTACGAGCAGTACTTC